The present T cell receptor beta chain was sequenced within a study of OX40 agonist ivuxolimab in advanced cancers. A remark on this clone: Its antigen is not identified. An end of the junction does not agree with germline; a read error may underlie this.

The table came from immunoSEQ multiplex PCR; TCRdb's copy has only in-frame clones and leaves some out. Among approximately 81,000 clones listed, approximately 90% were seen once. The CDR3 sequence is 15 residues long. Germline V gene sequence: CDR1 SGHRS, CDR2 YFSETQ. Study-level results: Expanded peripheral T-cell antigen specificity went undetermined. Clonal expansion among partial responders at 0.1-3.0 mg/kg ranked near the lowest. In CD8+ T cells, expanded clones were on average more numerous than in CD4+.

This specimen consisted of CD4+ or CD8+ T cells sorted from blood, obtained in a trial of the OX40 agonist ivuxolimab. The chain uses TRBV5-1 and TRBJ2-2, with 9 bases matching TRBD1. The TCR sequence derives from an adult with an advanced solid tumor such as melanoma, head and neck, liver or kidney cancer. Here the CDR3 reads CASSLDRGGIGELFF. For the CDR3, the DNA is TGCGCCAGCAGTTTGGACAGGGGCGGAATCGGGGAGCTGTTTTTT.